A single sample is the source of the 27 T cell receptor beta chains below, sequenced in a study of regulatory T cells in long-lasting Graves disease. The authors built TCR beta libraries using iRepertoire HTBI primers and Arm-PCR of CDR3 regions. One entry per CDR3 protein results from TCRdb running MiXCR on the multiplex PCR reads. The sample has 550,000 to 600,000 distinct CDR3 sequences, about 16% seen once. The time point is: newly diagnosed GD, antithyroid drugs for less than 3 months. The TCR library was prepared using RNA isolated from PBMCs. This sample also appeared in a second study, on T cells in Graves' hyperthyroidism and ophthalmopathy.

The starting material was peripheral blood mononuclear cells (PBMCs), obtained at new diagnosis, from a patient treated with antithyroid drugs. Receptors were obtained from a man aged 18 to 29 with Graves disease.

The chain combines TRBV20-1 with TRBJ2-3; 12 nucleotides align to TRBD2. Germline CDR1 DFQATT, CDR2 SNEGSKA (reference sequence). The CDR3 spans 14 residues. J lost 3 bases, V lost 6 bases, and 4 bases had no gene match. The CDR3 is CSAPGLAGTDTQYF. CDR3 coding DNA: TGCAGTGCCCCTGGACTAGCGGGGACAGATACGCAGTATTTT.

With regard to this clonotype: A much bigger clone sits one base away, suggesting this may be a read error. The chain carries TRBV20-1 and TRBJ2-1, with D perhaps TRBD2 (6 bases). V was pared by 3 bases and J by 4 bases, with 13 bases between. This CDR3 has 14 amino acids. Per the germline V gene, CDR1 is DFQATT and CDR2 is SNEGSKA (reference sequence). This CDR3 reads CSASPSGEYNEQFF. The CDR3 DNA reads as TGCAGTGCTAGCCCATCGGGAGAATACAATGAGCAGTTCTTC.

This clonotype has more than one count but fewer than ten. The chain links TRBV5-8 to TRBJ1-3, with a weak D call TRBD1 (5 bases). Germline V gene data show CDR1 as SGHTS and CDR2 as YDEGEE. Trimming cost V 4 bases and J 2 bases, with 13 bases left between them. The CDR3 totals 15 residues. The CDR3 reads CASSPTRGPGNTIYF. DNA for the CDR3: TGTGCCAGCAGCCCGACCCGGGGACCTGGAAACACCATATATTTT.

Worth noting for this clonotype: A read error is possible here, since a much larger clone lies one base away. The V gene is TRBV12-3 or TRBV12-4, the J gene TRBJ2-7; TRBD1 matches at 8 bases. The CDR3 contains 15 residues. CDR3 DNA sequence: TGTGCCAGCAGCGACGGGACAGGAGGACTCTACGAGCAGTGCTTC. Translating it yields CASSDGTGGLYEQCF.

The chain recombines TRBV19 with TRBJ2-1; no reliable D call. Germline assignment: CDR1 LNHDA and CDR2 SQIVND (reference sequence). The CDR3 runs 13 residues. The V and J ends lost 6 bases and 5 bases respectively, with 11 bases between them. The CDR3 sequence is CASRMTQHNEQFF. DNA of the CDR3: TGTGCCAGTAGAATGACGCAGCACAATGAGCAGTTCTTC. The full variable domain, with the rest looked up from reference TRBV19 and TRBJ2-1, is DGGITQSPKYLFRKEGQNVTLSCEQNLNHDAMYWYRQDPGQGLRLIYYSQIVNDFQKGDIAEGYSVSREKKESFPLTVTSAQKNPTAFYLCASRMTQHNEQFFGPGTRLTVL.

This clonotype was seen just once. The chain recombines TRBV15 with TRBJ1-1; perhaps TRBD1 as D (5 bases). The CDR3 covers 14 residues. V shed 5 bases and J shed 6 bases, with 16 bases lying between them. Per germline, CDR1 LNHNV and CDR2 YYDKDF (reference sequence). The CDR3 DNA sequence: TGTGCCACCAGCGGAGTGGGGGGAATCGCTGAAGCTTTCTTT. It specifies CATSGVGGIAEAFF.

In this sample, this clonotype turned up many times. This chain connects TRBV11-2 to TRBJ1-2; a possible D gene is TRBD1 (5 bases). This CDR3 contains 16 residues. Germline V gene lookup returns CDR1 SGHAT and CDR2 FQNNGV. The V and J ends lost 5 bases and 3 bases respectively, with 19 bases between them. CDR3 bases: TGTGCCAGCAGCCGGGGGGAGAGATGGCTGGACTATGGCTACACCTTC. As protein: CASSRGERWLDYGYTF.

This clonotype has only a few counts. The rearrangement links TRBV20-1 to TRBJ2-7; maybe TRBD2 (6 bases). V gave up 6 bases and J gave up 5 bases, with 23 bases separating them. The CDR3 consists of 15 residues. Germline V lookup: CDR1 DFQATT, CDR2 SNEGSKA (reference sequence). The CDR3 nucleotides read TGCAGTGCACCACCCGCGACCGGGAGCTCAGACGAGCAGTACTTC. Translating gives CSAPPATGSSDEQYF.

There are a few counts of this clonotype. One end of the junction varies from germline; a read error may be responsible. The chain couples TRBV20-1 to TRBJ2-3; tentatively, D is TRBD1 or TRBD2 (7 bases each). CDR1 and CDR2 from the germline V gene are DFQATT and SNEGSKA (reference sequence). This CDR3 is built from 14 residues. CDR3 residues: CSARVGSGTDTQYF. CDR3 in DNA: TGCAGTGCTAGAGTAGGGAGCGGGACAGACACGCAGTATTTT.

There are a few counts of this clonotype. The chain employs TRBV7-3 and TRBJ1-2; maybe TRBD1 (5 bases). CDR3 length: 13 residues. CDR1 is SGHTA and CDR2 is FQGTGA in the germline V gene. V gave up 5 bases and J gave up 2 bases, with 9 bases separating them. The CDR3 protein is CASSMGGNYGYTF. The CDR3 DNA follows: TGTGCCAGCAGCATGGGGGGGAACTATGGCTACACCTTC.

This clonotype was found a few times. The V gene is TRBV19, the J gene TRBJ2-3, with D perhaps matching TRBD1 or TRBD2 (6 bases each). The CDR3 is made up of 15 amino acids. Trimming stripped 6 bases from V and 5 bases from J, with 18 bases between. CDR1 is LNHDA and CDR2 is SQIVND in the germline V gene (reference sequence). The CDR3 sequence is CASRVTSRGRDTQYF. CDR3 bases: TGTGCCAGTAGGGTTACTAGCAGGGGAAGAGATACGCAGTATTTT.

CDR3 sequence: CASSLNRRTGNFDEQYF. Written as DNA, the CDR3 is TGTGCCAGCAGCTTAAACCGCCGGACAGGGAATTTTGACGAGCAGTACTTC. J is TRBJ2-7 and V is TRBV7-3; 8 bases align to TRBD1. V lost 1 base and J lost 5; bases outside the gene matches: 13. Germline V CDR1 and CDR2: SGHTA, FQGTGA. The CDR3 sequence is 17 residues long.

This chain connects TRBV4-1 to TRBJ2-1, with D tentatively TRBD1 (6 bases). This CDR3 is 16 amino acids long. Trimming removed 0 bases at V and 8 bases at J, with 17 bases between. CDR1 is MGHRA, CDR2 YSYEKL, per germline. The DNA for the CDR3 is TGCGCCAGCAGCCAAGAGACAGGAGAATTGACTTATGAGCAGTTCTTC. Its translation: CASSQETGELTYEQFF.

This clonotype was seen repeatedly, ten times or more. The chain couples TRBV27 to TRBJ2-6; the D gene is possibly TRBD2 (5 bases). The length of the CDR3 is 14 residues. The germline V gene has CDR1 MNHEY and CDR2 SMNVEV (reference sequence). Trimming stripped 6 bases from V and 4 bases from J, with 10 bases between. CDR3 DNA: TGTGCCAGCAGCTTCCGAGGGGGGGCCAACGTCCTGACTTTC. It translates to CASSFRGGANVLTF.

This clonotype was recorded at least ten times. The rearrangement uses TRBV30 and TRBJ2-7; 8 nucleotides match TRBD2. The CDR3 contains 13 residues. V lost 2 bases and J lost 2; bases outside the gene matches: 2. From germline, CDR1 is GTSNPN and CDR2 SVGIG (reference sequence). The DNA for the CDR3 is TGTGCCTGGAGTTCGGGAGGGCCCTACGAGCAGTACTTC. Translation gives CAWSSGGPYEQYF.

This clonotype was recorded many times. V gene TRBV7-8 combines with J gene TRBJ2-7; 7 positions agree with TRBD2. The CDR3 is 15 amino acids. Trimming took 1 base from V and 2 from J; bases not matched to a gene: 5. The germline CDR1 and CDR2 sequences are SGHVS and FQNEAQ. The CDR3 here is CASSLVGGTPYEQYF. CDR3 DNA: TGTGCCAGCAGCTTAGTCGGGGGGACCCCCTACGAGCAGTACTTC.

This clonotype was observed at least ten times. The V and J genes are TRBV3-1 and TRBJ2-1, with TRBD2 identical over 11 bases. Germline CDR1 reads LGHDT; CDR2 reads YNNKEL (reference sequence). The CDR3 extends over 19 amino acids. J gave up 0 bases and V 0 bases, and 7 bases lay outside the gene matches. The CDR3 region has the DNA TGTGCCAGCAGCCAAGAGCGTCTAGCGGGAGGCCCCTCCTACAATGAGCAGTTCTTC. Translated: CASSQERLAGGPSYNEQFF.

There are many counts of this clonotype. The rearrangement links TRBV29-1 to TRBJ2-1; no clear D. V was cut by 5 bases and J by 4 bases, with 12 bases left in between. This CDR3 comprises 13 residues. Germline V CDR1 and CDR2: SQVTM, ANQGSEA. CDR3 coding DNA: TGCAGCGTTAAGGACGGTAGTTACAATGAGCAGTTCTTC. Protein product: CSVKDGSYNEQFF.

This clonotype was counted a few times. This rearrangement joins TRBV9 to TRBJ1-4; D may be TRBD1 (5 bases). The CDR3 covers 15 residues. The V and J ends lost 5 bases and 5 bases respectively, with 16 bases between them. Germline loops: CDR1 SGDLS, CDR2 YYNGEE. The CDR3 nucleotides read TGTGCCAGCAGGGTCGGGGACGCCCAGAATGAAAAACTGTTTTTT. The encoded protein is CASRVGDAQNEKLFF.

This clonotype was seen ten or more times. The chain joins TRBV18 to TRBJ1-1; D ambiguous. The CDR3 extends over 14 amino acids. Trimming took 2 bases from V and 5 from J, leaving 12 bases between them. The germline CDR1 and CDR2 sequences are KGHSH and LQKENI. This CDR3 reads CASSPAESLTEAFF. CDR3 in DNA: TGTGCCAGCTCACCAGCCGAGAGTCTGACTGAAGCTTTCTTT.

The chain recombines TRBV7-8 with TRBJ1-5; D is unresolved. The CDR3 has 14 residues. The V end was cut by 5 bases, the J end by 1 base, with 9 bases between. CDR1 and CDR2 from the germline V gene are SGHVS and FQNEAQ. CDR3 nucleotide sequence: TGTGCCAGCAGCGCACGGTGGAGCAATCAGCCCCAGCATTTT. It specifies CASSARWSNQPQHF.

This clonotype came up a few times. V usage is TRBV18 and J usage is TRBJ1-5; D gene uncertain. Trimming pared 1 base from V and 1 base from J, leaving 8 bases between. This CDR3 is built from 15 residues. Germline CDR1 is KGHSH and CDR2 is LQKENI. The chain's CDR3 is CASSPLPLSNQPQHF. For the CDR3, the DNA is TGTGCCAGCTCACCACTTCCCCTAAGCAATCAGCCCCAGCATTTT.

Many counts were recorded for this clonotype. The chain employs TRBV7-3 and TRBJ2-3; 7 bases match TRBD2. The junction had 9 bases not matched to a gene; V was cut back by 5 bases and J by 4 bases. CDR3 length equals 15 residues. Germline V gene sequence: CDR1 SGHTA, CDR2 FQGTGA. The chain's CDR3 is CASSPTGGRADTQYF. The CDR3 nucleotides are TGTGCCAGCAGCCCGACTGGGGGGAGGGCAGATACGCAGTATTTT.

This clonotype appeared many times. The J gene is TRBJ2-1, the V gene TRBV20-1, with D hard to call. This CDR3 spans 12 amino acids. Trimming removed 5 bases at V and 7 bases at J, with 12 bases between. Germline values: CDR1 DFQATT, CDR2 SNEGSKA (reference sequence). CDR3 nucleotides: TGCAGTGCTCCACCCTACGGAAATGAGCAGTTCTTC. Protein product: CSAPPYGNEQFF.

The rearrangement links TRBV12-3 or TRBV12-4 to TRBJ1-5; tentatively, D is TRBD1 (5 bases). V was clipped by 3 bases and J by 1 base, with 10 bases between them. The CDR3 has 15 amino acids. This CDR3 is CASSFTGDSNQPQHF. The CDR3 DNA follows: TGTGCCAGCAGTTTCACCGGGGACAGCAATCAGCCCCAGCATTTT.

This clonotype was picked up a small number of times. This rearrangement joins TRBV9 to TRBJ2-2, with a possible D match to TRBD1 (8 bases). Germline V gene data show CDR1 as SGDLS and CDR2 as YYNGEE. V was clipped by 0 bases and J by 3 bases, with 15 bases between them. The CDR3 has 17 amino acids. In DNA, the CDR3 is TGTGCCAGCAGCGTAGAGGGAGGGGGACAGGACACCGGGGAGCTGTTTTTT. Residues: CASSVEGGGQDTGELFF.

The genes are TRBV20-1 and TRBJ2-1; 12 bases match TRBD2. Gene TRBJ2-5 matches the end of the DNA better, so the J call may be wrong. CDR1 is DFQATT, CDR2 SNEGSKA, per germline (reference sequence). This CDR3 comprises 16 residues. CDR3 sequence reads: CSARVPSGRATETQYF. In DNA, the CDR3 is TGCAGTGCTAGAGTTCCTAGCGGGAGGGCCACGGAGACCCAGTACTTC.